Sequencing of this T cell receptor (beta chain) was carried out in a study of response to subunit inactivated influenza vaccine. Turning to this clonotype: Antigen specificity is unknown.

TCRdb ran MiXCR on the RT-PCR reads and lists one entry per CDR3 protein. The table lists under 850,000 distinct CDR3 sequences, less than 20% of them singletons, with roughly a tenth in the top ten. Overall study findings and caveats: The authors offered the suggestion that each seasonal influenza vaccination recruits few new T cells.

The V end lost 3 bases, the J end lost 7 bases, and 16 bases lay between the germline ends. This CDR3 has 14 residues. The specimen comprised PBMCs from blood, sampled about 5 days after vaccination. The TCR comes from a man over 45 who received an inactivated influenza vaccine. This sequence joins TRBV12-3 or TRBV12-4 and TRBJ2-7, with a tentative D call TRBD1 (5 bases). The CDR3 sequence is CASSLNRRIEEQYF. The CDR3 DNA sequence: TGTGCCAGCAGTTTGAACAGGCGGATAGAGGAGCAGTACTTC.